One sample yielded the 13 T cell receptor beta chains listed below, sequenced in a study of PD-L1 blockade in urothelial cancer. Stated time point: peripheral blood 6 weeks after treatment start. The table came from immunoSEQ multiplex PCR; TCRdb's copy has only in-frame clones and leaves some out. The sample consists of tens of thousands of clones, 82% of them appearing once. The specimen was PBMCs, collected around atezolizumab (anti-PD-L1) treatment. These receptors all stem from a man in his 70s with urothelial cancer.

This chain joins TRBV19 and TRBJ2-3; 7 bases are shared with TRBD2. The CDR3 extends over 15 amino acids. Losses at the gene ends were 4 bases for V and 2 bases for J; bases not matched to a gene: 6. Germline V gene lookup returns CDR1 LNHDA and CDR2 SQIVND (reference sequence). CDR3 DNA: TGTGCCAGTAGTACCAGACTAGCAGCCACAGATACGCAGTATTTT. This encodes CASSTRLAATDTQYF.

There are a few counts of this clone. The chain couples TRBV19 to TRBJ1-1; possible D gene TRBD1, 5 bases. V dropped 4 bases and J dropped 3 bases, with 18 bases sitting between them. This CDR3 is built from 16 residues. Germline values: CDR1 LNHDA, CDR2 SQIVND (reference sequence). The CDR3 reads CASSTLAGVSDTEAFF. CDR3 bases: TGTGCCAGTAGTACGCTGGCGGGGGTATCGGACACTGAAGCTTTCTTT. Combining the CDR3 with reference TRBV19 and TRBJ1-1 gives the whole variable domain DGGITQSPKYLFRKEGQNVTLSCEQNLNHDAMYWYRQDPGQGLRLIYYSQIVNDFQKGDIAEGYSVSREKKESFPLTVTSAQKNPTAFYLCASSTLAGVSDTEAFFGQGTRLTVV.

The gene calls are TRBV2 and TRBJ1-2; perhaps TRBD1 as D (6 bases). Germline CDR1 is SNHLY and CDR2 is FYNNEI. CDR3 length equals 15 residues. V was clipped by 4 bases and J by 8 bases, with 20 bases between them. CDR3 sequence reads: CASSVASGELGGYTF. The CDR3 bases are TGTGCCAGCAGTGTGGCATCAGGGGAATTGGGGGGCTACACCTTC.

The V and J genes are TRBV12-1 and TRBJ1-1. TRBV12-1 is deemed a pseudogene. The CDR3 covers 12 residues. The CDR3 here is CASSPLEGEAFF. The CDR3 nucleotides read TGTGCCAGCAGCCCCCTGGAGGGTGAAGCTTTCTTT.

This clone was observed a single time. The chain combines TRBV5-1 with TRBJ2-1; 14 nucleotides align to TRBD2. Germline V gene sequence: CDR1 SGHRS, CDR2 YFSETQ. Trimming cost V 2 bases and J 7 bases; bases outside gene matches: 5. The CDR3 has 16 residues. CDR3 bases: TGCGCCAGCAGCTTTCTGACTAGCGGGAGGGTTAATGAGCAGTTCTTC. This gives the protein CASSFLTSGRVNEQFF.

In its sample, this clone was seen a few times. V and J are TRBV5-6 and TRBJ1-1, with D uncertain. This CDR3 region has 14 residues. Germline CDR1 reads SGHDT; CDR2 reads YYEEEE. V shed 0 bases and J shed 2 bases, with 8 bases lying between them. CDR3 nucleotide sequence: TGTGCCAGCAGCTTGGCCCTATTCAACACTGAAGCTTTCTTT. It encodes CASSLALFNTEAFF.

The CDR3 reads CASSPYIDTQYF. In nucleotides, the CDR3 is TGTGCCAGCAGCCCTTACATTGATACGCAGTATTTT. This sequence joins TRBV9 and TRBJ2-3; no definite D call. Trimming stripped 4 bases from V and 6 bases from J, with 9 bases between. The CDR3 covers 12 residues. Germline V CDR1 and CDR2: SGDLS, YYNGEE.

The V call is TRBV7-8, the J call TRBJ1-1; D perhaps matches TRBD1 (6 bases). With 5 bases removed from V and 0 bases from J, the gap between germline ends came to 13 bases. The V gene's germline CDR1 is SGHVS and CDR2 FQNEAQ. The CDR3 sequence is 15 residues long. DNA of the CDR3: TGTGCCAGCAGCGCAGGGGTTTACATGAACACTGAAGCTTTCTTT. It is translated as CASSAGVYMNTEAFF.

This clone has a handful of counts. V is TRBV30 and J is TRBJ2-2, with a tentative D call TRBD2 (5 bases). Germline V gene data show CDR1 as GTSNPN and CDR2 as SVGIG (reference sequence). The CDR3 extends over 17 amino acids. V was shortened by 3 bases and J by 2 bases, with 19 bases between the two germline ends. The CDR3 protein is CAWSPRRSGGNTGELFF. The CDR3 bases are TGTGCCTGGAGCCCCAGACGAAGCGGAGGAAACACCGGGGAGCTGTTTTTT.

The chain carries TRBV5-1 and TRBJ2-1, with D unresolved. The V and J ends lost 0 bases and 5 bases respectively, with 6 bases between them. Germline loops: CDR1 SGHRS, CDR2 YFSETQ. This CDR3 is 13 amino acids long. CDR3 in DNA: TGCGCCAGCAGCTTGGAATCAAACAATGAGCAGTTCTTC. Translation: CASSLESNNEQFF.

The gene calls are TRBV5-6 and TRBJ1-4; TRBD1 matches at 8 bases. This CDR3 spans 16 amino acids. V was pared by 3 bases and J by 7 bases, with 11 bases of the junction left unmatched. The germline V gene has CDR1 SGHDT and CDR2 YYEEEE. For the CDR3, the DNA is TGTGCCAGCAGCTCTGGACAGGGAGGTATGGGTGAAAAACTGTTTTTT. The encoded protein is CASSSGQGGMGEKLFF.

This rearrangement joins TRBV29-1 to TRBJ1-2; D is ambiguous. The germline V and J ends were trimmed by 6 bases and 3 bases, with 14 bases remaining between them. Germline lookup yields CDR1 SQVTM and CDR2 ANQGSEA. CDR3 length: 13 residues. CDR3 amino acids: CSVALFTDYGYTF. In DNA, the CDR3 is TGCAGCGTAGCTCTATTTACTGACTATGGCTACACCTTC. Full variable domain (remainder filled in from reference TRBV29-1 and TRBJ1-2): SAVISQKPSRDICQRGTSLTIQCQVDSQVTMMFWYRQQPGQSLTLIATANQGSEATYESGFVIDKFPISRPNLTFSTLTVSNMSPEDSSIYLCSVALFTDYGYTFGSGTRLTVV.

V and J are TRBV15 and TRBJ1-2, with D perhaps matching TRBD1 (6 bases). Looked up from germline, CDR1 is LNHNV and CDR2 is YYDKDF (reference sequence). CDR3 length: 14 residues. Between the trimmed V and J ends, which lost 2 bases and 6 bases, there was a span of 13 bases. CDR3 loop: CATSRSQGKDGYTF. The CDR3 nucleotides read TGTGCCACCAGCAGATCCCAGGGGAAGGATGGCTACACCTTC.